Following are 17 T cell receptor beta chains from one sample sequenced in a study of T cells expressing NK-cell markers. TCRdb derives one entry per CDR3 protein from the 5' RACE reads, leaving out DNA. This sample's table has about 370,000 distinct CDR3 sequences. Sequenced material: blood T cells: a sorted CD56 or NKG2C T cell subset, CD4+ or CD8+ T cells, or bulk PBMC T cells (not recorded which). These receptors were taken from a woman aged 45-65 years in good health.

The chain combines TRBV2 with TRBJ2-1; the TCRdb D gene call, TRBD2, has no DNA to confirm it. Germline loops: CDR1 SNHLY, CDR2 FYNNEI. CDR3 length equals 15 residues. The CDR3 is CASSSTRGNHNEQFF.

V is TRBV15 and J is TRBJ1-1; checking the TCRdb D call of TRBD1 is not possible without DNA. The CDR3 runs to 14 residues. Germline assignment: CDR1 LNHNV and CDR2 YYDKDF (reference sequence). CDR3 loop: CATSFSRGPSQAFF.

The chain employs TRBV24-1 and TRBJ2-2; TCRdb's D call of TRBD1 is untestable without DNA. CDR3 length equals 15 residues. CDR1 is KGHDR and CDR2 is SFDVKD in the germline V gene. CDR3 loop: CATSSSGRNTGELFF.

The V gene is TRBV11-3, the J gene TRBJ2-2; with no DNA, the TCRdb D assignment of TRBD2 cannot be verified. The CDR3 totals 16 residues. Germline V gene sequence: CDR1 SGHNT, CDR2 YENEEA. The CDR3 reads CASSLARGLAPGELFF.

The chain links TRBV4-2 to TRBJ2-3; the D call of TRBD2 rests on TCRdb alone, since no DNA is present to check it. The CDR3 runs to 17 residues. Germline V gene sequence: CDR1 LGHNA, CDR2 YNFKEQ. The CDR3 loop is CASSQDSLVGSTDTQYF.

The chain joins TRBV24-1 to TRBJ2-2; TCRdb's D gene call, TRBD2, goes unchecked for lack of DNA. The germline V gene encodes CDR1 KGHDR and CDR2 SFDVKD. This CDR3 spans 15 amino acids. CDR3 residues: CATQLGRRYTGELFF.

The rearrangement links TRBV18 to TRBJ2-1; without DNA, the TCRdb call of TRBD2 cannot be checked. CDR3 length equals 15 residues. CDR1 and CDR2 from the germline V gene are KGHSH and LQKENI. CDR3 in amino acids: CASSPRLAGELEQFF.

This chain connects TRBV10-3 to TRBJ2-7; TCRdb designates TRBD2, a call that cannot be tested without DNA. CDR1 is ENHRY and CDR2 is SYGVKD in the germline V gene. CDR3 length equals 16 residues. The chain's CDR3 is CAISQTSGRARREQYF.

The chain recombines TRBV27 with TRBJ2-3; TCRdb's D call, TRBD2, is unchecked because there is no DNA. This CDR3 has 17 amino acids. CDR1 is MNHEY and CDR2 is SMNVEV in the germline V gene (reference sequence). The chain's CDR3 is CASSLSLAGRGGVTQYF.

The J gene is TRBJ1-6, the V gene TRBV7-3. CDR3 size: 15 residues. Germline CDR1 SGHTA, CDR2 FQGTGA. CDR3: CASSLSIGLNSPLHF.

The chain is built from TRBV4-1 and TRBJ2-4; TCRdb outputs TRBD1, but without DNA this stays unchecked. This CDR3 is 16 amino acids long. Germline assignment: CDR1 MGHRA and CDR2 YSYEKL. CDR3 region: CASSQGQGMAKNIQYF.

The rearrangement uses TRBV24-1 and TRBJ2-2; TCRdb's assignment of TRBD1 cannot be checked, as there is no DNA. Germline V gene data show CDR1 as KGHDR and CDR2 as SFDVKD. This CDR3 region has 14 residues. The CDR3 is CAIRGQGHTGELFF.

The rearrangement links TRBV6-1 to TRBJ1-3; TCRdb reports TRBD1, a call that lacks DNA to check it against. Looked up from germline, CDR1 is MNHNS and CDR2 is SASEGT. The length of the CDR3 is 12 residues. CDR3 region: CASRPPGNTIYF.

The chain uses TRBV5-6 and TRBJ2-5; TCRdb returns TRBD2, unconfirmable since there is no DNA. The CDR3 is 14 residues long. Per the germline V gene, CDR1 is SGHDT and CDR2 is YYEEEE. The CDR3: CASRNLAGEETQYF.

The chain combines TRBV5-1 with TRBJ2-3; the TCRdb call, TRBD1, lacks DNA for checking. Germline V gene sequence: CDR1 SGHRS, CDR2 YFSETQ. CDR3 length: 12 residues. CDR3 protein: CASSRDLDTQYF.

The chain has TRBV29-1 and TRBJ1-6; there is no DNA to check the TCRdb D call of TRBD1. This CDR3 spans 13 amino acids. The V gene's germline CDR1 is SQVTM and CDR2 ANQGSEA. CDR3 protein: CSAKGTGVSPLHF.

The chain employs TRBV7-9 and TRBJ2-1; TCRdb lists TRBD1, though no DNA is available to test this call. This CDR3 region has 13 residues. From germline, CDR1 is SEHNR and CDR2 FQNEAQ (reference sequence). CDR3 loop: CASSPTGSGIGFF.